This TCR beta chain was captured in a study of shared clonotypes between healthy human individuals (dated by TCRdb to 2019 to 2021). For the wider study: The cohort included three men and two women between 18 and 49 years of age. For each donor, CD4 naive and CD4 memory were each run on three plates, CD8 naive on two plates, and CD8 memory on one plate. The study deeply sequenced blood TCR repertoires of five healthy adults to estimate repertoire size and the extent of clonotype sharing between individuals. Libraries were prepared and TCR repertoires were sequenced by different laboratories using diverse techniques, in order to increase sequencing depth and limit assay-specific biases. Between about 0.94 and 8.9 billion PBMCs per donor were obtained by leukapheresis.

The donors were healthy, HIV-negative adults with no recently reported acute infections or vaccinations. All donors were Caucasian adults living in Nashville, Tennessee, USA. CD4+ T cells were enriched by magnetic negative selection; naive cells were then positively selected on CD45RA, and the negative fraction formed the memory subset. After blood collection by leukapheresis, PBMCs were isolated using Ficoll-Histopaque density gradient centrifugation and then cryopreserved in the vapor phase of liquid nitrogen. Analytical flow cytometry was used to check the purity and quantity of every magnetically sorted T cell population. Genomic DNA was isolated from every sorted fraction and measured by UV absorbance on a Nanodrop 2000c. Including the terminal cysteine and phenylalanine, the CDR3 comprises 12 residues. CDR3 DNA is the only sequence kept; it has 36 bases, read in frame from the first base. CDR1 and CDR2, per the germline V gene, are SQVTM and ANQGSEA. V and J are trimmed by 4 bases and 10 bases, and the gene matches miss 9 bases of the junction.

About this clone itself: No cognate antigen has been identified for it. Within one base of it there is no much larger clone, and no base qualities were kept.

What the study reported, not specific to this receptor: Incomplete sequencing was indicated by rarefaction of sorted-subset datasets, despite the large sequencing depth. Based on pairwise subsampling, the degree of clonotype sharing among donors was expected to be affected by sequencing depth. Compared with non-shared clonotypes, clonotypes shared by all four sorted-subset donors had higher generation probabilities. The genetic and exposure-history diversity represented was limited by the small number of donors. Sampling was restricted to blood, and TCR repertoires in tissue are likely to differ from TCR repertoires in blood. When a handful of donors were compared, the shared fraction of clonotypes was about 5.5% for naive CD4, around 3.5% for naive CD8, more than 2% for memory CD4, and approximately 0.4% for memory CD8. Naive subsets generally had larger estimated clonotype richness than memory subsets did.

Using the deep immunoSEQ assay, TCR CDR3 regions were amplified from genomic DNA by multiplex PCR. For each cell subset, the extracted genomic DNA was distributed evenly across all wells of several immunoSEQ 96-well plates, and each plate served as one replicate. For sorted subsets, each replicate PCR was loaded with around 200 ng genomic DNA, equivalent to 30,000 or so T cell genomes. Purified libraries were quantified with a Qubit 3.0 fluorometer, sized on a Bioanalyzer 2100, and re-quantified with the KAPA Library Quantification kit. Every immunoSEQ 96-well plate was sequenced on a separate single-read 150-cycle Illumina NextSeq 550 flow cell. The study's processing was this. The immunoSEQ output contained only junctional sequences without quality scores, so filtering could not match that applied to full-length reads. Sequences were annotated with PyIR, a Python wrapper for IgBLAST v1.9, using IMGT germline references to assign V/J genes and CDR3. Reads were filtered out if the reads had weak V/J assignments (E-value above 1e-6), no CDR3, stop codons, out-of-frame junctions, or ambiguous translated residues. A V3J clonotype was defined by an identical inferred V gene, J gene, and CDR3 amino acid sequence. Percentage overlap between repertoires was calculated by dividing the number of shared unique clonotypes by the size of the smaller repertoire. RTK rarefaction, the Chao1 estimator, and Recon v2.1 estimates of unobserved clonotypes were used to assess repertoire richness. For all TCRbeta clonotypes obtained by the gDNA method from four donors, generation probabilities were computed with OLGA. The table comes from immuneACCESS by way of TCRdb, which keeps in-frame sequences with V and J called. Part of the clones is missing from these tables; in studies checked, under half for an unresolved V gene and the rest for unknown reasons. The DNA gave D and trimming, while V, J and clone size come from that table. Recorded for this sample are fewer than 1.8 million clones; just under 99% of them occurred a single time. 0.36% of the sample belongs to the ten largest clones.

Sequences were obtained from naive CD4+ T cells sorted from blood. Sample cell subset or site, as interpreted from the label and publication: CD45RA+ positively selected. The clonotype originates from a man aged 30 to 45 in good health. The V and J genes are TRBV29-1 and TRBJ1-1; the junction holds 7 bases that match TRBD1. The nucleotides read TGCAGCGTTGTACCCCGTCCAGGGGGAGCTTTCTTT. This is translated as CSVVPRPGGAFF.